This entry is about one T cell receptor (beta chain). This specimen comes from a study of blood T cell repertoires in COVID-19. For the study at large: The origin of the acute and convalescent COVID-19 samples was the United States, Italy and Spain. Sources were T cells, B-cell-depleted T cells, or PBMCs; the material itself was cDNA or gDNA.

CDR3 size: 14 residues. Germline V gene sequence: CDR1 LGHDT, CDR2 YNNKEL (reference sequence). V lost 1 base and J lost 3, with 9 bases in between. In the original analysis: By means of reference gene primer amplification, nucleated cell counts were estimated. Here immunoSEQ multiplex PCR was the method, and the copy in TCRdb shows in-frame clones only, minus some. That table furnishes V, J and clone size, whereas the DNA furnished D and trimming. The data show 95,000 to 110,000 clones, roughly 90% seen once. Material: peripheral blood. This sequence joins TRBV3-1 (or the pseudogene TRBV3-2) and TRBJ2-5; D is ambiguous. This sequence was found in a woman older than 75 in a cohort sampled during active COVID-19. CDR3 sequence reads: CASSQGPVKETQYF. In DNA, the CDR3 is TGTGCCAGCAGCCAAGGTCCGGTGAAAGAGACCCAGTACTTC.